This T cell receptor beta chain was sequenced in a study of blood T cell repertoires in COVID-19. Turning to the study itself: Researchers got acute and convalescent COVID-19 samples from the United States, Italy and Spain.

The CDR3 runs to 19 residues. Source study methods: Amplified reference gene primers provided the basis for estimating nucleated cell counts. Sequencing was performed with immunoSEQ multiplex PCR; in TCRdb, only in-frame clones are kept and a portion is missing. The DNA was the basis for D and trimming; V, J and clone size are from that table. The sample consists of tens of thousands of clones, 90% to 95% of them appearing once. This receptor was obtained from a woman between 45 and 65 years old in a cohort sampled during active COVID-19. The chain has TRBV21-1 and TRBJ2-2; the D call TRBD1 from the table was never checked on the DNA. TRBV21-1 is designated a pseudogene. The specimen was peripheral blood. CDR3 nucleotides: TGTGCCAGCGGAGGCAAATCAACAGGGATCTCGGTGAACACCGGGGAGCTGTTTTTT. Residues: CASGGKSTGISVNTGELFF.